This T cell receptor (beta chain) was retrieved from a study of T-cell memory formation after mild COVID-19. Constant-segment primers and 5'RACE yielded cDNA libraries for TCR alpha and TCR beta, each carrying sample barcodes and UMIs. From the 5' RACE reads, TCRdb called clonotypes with MiXCR, one entry per CDR3 protein. The repertoire holds around 300,000 distinct CDR3 sequences, roughly a fifth seen once, with about 21% in the top ten. The study, taken as a whole, reports: The CD4+ clones that contracted clustered mainly within CM and EM, and the CD8+ clones concentrated in EMRA.

Comments on this clonotype: Its antigen remains unknown.

The CDR3 sequence is 16 residues long. The V end lost 7 bases, the J end lost 8 bases, and 21 bases lay between the germline ends. The sequenced material came from PBMCs or a T cell subset sorted from them (not recorded which). This clonotype was obtained from a man aged 18-30 years who had mild COVID-19 (a few samples of this study predate the infection). Cell type and time point are not known. The chain links TRBV12-3 or TRBV12-4 to TRBJ1-6; D is uncertain. The chain's CDR3 is CASTYLPGSGDSPLHF. The CDR3 DNA is TGTGCCAGCACCTATCTTCCGGGCTCCGGGGATTCACCCCTCCACTTT.